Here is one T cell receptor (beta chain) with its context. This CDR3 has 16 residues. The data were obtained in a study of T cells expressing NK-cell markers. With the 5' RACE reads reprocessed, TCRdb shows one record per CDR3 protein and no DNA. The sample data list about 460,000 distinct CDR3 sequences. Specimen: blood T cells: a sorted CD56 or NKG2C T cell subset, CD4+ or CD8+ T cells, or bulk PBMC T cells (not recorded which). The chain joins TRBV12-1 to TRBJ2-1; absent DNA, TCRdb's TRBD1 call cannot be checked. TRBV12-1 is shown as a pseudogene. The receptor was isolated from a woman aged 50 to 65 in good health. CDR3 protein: CASSFPAPVGYNEQFF.